The entry below describes one TCR beta chain. The antigen it recognizes is unknown. The protocol used for the library was 5' RACE. Preparation of each TCR library used around 3,500 ng of total RNA. For each sample, cDNA was synthesized in eight separate reactions using SMARTScribe reverse transcriptase. During cDNA synthesis, template switching was used to introduce unique molecular identifiers that contained a 6-nucleotide sample barcode. Two nested PCRs of roughly 16 and 10 cycles amplified the TCRalpha and TCRbeta cDNA, and bead purification followed each PCR. Before amplification, cDNA was treated with uracil DNA-glycosylase and purified using the QIAquick PCR purification kit. In the second PCR, Illumina TruSeq-compatible adapters and sample-specific barcodes were added. TapeStation and Qubit were used to check library quality and concentration, and roughly 5 ng of each library went into the pool. Sequencing of the pooled libraries was done on an Illumina HiSeq2500 single-index Rapid Run using custom sequencing primers and 2 x 100 bp reads. Regarding the original processing steps: PCR and sequencing errors were corrected by UMI-based consensus assembly using MiGEC version 1.2.6. V(D)J alignment, clonotype assembly and CDR3 extraction were performed with MiXCR version 2.1.1. Normalisation of gene usage, clonotype sharing and MAIT/NKT TCR abundance was achieved by analysing the top 1000, 10 000 and 20 000 clonotypes per sample. After downsampling to 27 000 UMIs, diversity was calculated as the inverse Simpson index using the vegan R package. Paired Mann-Whitney U tests on discordant twin pairs were used, with Benjamini-Hochberg multiple-testing correction. Once TCRdb had reprocessed the reads, it stored one entry per CDR3 protein sequence and supplied no DNA. TCRdb, not the authors, supplied the V and J calls. The table for this sample shows approximately 85,000 distinct CDR3 sequences. The leading ten clones occupy 6% to 9.5% of the sample.

The data belong to a study of monozygotic twins with inflammatory bowel disease (dated by TCRdb to between 2018 and 2021). For context, the study as a whole: The full study comprised around 30 monozygotic twin pairs: nine German pairs (four IBD-concordant, five IBD-discordant) and 19 IBD-discordant Danish pairs. Within discordant pairs, disease-associated traits were sought mainly by comparing IBD patients with their genetically identical healthy co-twins. Each individual had, on average, about 151 000 unique TCRalpha sequences and 181 000 unique TCRbeta sequences available for analysis. Results and caveats for the whole study, not just this receptor: Because patients received different immunosuppressive treatments, the repertoires may have picked up extra background noise and variability between individuals. Compared with healthy twins, IBD patients shared fewer clonotypes with other individuals, and the difference was most pronounced in patients with signs of disease activity. No single strong signal or clonotype linked to IBD turned up in the results, so the idea that one exists was not supported. No difference in repertoire similarity was observed between concordant and discordant twins, possibly owing to limited statistical power. Distinction between different T cell subtypes could not be achieved in the analysis. TCRbeta repertoire diversity, by inverse Simpson index, was decreased in IBD patients compared with their healthy co-twins.

CDR1 and CDR2 are read off the germline V gene (reference sequence) as DFQATT and SNEGSKA. The CDR3 has 13 amino acids, counting the end cysteine and phenylalanine. No DNA is recorded. From each donor, an approximately 2.7 ml peripheral blood sample was collected into PAXgene tubes and kept at -80 degrees C. Without T cell sorting, total RNA was isolated from whole blood using the PAXgene blood miRNA kit on an automated QIAcube. Peripheral blood from monozygotic twin pairs who were concordant or discordant for inflammatory bowel disease underwent deep TCRalpha and TCRbeta repertoire profiling using unique molecular barcoding. Smoking habits were recorded for all twin pairs, with individuals classified as current, former or never smokers.

Sequencing was carried out using blood. This TCR was sampled from a human donor with ulcerative colitis or Crohn's disease, or a healthy co-twin of an affected twin (not recorded which). The chain couples TRBV20-1 to TRBJ2-2. The CDR3 protein sequence reads: CSAGWENTGELFF.